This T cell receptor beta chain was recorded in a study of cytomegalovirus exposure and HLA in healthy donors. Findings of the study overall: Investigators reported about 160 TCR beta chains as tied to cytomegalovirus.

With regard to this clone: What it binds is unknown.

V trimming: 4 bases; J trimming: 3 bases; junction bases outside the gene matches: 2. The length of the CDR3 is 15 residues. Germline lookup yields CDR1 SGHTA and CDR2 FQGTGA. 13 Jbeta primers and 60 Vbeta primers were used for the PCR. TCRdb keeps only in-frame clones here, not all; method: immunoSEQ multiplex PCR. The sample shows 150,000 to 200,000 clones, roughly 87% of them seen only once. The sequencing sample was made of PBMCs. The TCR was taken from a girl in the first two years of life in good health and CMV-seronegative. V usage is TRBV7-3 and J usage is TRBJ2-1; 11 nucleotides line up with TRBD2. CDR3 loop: CASSSTSGDYNEQFF. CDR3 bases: TGTGCCAGCAGCTCGACTAGCGGGGACTACAATGAGCAGTTCTTC.